Reported below is one TCR beta chain. V lost 5 bases and J 8 bases, leaving 15 bases between the germline ends. The germline V gene has CDR1 SNHLY and CDR2 FYNNEI. The CDR3 is made up of 13 amino acids. The data derive from a study of control samples from healthy donors and cancer patients. This table comes from immunoSEQ multiplex PCR, and its TCRdb copy is limited to in-frame clones, with some not included. The repertoire consists of under 50,000 clones, with more than 70% occurring once and the leading ten covering 10%. The sequencing sample was made of PBMCs. The rearrangement uses TRBV2 and TRBJ1-2, with D perhaps matching TRBD1 (5 bases). The receptor was isolated from a woman aged 55-75 years with lung cancer. CDR3 nucleotides: TGTGCCAGCAGTCGGGGCCCGGTGGGGGGCTACACCTTC. Its protein is CASSRGPVGGYTF.